This T cell receptor beta chain came from a study of patients and donors after allogeneic stem cell transplantation. This clonotype was detected only a few times. One entry per CDR3 protein results from TCRdb running MiXCR on the RT-PCR reads. The sample has hundreds of thousands of distinct CDR3 sequences, roughly 16% seen once. Sequenced sample: blood, either unsorted or a sorted T cell fraction (not recorded which). The TCR was taken from a human donor who was either an allogeneic HSCT recipient or a stem cell or donor lymphocyte infusion donor (not recorded which). It is not recorded whose cells these are; they may come from a transplant donor.

The CDR3 nucleotides read TGCAGTGCTAGAGCTGGGAACACTGAAGCTTTCTTT. It specifies CSARAGNTEAFF. This sequence joins TRBV20-1 and TRBJ1-1; no reliable D call. Deletions cut 1 base from V and 1 base from J, with 4 bases between. The length of the CDR3 is 12 residues. Germline-derived CDR1 and CDR2 are DFQATT and SNEGSKA (reference sequence).